This T cell receptor (beta chain) was captured by sequencing in a study of chemoradiotherapy in HPV16-positive cancers. The wider study: Candidate HPV-specific clones and shared TCR motifs came from a couple of HPV16-positive patients.

Whole-study results and caveats: HPV-responsive T-cell expansion during chemoradiotherapy was linked to improved recurrence-free survival in HPV16-positive patients.

The CDR3 has 14 amino acids. The V and J ends lost 0 bases and 4 bases respectively, with 12 bases between them. CDR1 SQVTM and CDR2 ANQGSEA come from the germline V gene. Produced via immunoSEQ multiplex PCR; TCRdb's table is partial and in-frame only. The table records some 15,000 clones, about 91% of them present only once. A few counts support this clone. Its antigen is not identified. The sample in question was blood, obtained from a patient who underwent chemoradiotherapy. The chain links TRBV29-1 to TRBJ1-2; weak D call: TRBD1 (5 bases). The receptor was isolated from a human donor with HPV-associated anogenital cancer. CDR3 sequence (DNA): TGCAGCGTTGAAGATCTTGCAGGGACCTATGGCTACACCTTC. This codes for CSVEDLAGTYGYTF.